This entry is about one TCR beta chain. Antigen unknown. The source of the sample is a study of cytomegalovirus exposure and HLA in healthy donors. Study-level findings and limits: Reported results showed that the classifier diagnosed cytomegalovirus status with high specificity and sensitivity. The CMV antigen specificity of a few CMV-associated chains was confirmed through in vitro analysis.

The table came from immunoSEQ multiplex PCR; TCRdb's copy has only in-frame clones and leaves some out. This table holds 250,000 to 300,000 clones, around 91% found once. The sequence derives from a young woman in good health and CMV-seronegative. Sequencing used PBMCs.

The CDR3 coding sequence is TGCAGCGTTGTCCTCGAGAACTCCTACGAGCAGTACTTC. Residues: CSVVLENSYEQYF. This sequence joins TRBV29-1 and TRBJ2-7; D ambiguous. The CDR3 length is 13 residues. Per germline, CDR1 SQVTM and CDR2 ANQGSEA. V was trimmed by 4 bases and J by 0 bases, leaving 10 bases between them.